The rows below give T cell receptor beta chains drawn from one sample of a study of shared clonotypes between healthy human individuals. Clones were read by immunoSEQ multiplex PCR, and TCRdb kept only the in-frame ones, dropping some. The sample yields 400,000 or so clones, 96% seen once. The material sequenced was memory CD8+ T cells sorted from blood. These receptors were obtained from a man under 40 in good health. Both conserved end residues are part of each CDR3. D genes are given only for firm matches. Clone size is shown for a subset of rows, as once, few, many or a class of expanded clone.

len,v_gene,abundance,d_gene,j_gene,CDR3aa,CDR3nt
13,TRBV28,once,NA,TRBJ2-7,CASSGGTSYEQYF,TGTGCCAGCAGTGGTGGCACGTCCTACGAGCAGTACTTC
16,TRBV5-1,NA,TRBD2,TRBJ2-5,CASSLGGGRARETQYF,TGCGCCAGCAGCTTGGGCGGCGGGAGGGCCCGAGAGACCCAGTACTTC
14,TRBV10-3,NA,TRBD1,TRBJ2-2,CAITNGQGAGELFF,TGTGCCATCACAAACGGACAGGGCGCCGGGGAGCTGTTTTTT
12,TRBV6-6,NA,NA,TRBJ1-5,CASGGRGEPQHF,TGTGCCAGCGGGGGCAGGGGAGAGCCCCAGCATTTT
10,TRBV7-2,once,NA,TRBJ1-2,CASSYHGYTF,TGTGCCAGCAGCTACCATGGCTACACCTTC
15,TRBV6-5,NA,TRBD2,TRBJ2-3,CASKVTGGPTDTQYF,TGTGCCAGCAAGGTGACGGGAGGGCCAACAGATACGCAGTATTTT
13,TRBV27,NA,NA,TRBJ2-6,CASSFSGANVLTF,TGTGCCAGCAGTTTTTCTGGGGCCAACGTCCTGACTTTC
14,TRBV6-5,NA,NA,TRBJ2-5,CASSTAGPPQTQYF,TGTGCCAGCAGTACCGCCGGGCCCCCACAGACCCAGTACTTC
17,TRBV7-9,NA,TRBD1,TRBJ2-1,CASSEQGAAGLYNEQFF,TGTGCCAGCAGCGAACAGGGGGCAGCGGGACTATACAATGAGCAGTTCTTC
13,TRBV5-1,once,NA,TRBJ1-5,CATPSQGNQPQHF,TGCGCCACCCCTTCCCAGGGAAATCAGCCCCAGCATTTT
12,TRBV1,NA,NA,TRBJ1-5,CTSSHHNQPQHF,TGCACCAGCAGCCATCACAATCAGCCCCAGCATTTT
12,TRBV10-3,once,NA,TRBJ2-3,CAIRGGTDTQYF,TGTGCCATAAGGGGCGGCACAGATACGCAGTATTTT
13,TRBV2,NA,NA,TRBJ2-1,CASGQSYYNEQFF,TGTGCCAGCGGGCAATCCTACTACAATGAGCAGTTCTTC
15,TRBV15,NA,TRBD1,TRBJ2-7,CATSTPGQGRDEQYF,TGTGCCACCAGCACTCCAGGACAGGGGAGGGACGAGCAGTACTTC
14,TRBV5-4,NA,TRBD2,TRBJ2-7,CASSRPGTIDEQYF,TGTGCCAGCAGCCGTCCCGGGACTATCGACGAGCAGTACTTC
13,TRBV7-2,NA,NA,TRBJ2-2,CASSNTGTGELFF,TGTGCCAGCAGCAACACAGGGACCGGGGAGCTGTTTTTT
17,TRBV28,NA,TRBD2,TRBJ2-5,CASSSGLSGGAQETQYF,TGTGCCAGCAGTTCCGGTTTATCGGGAGGGGCCCAAGAGACCCAGTACTTC
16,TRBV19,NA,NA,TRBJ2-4,CASSISGEGAKNIQYF,TGTGCCAGTAGCATCTCAGGGGAAGGAGCCAAAAACATTCAGTACTTC
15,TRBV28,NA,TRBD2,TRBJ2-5,CASSGAGTSGRAQYF,TGTGCCAGCAGTGGCGCCGGGACTAGCGGGAGGGCCCAGTACTTC
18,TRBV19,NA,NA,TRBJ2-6,CASSIVAPFFSGANVLTF,TGTGCCAGTAGTATAGTGGCACCCTTCTTCTCTGGGGCCAACGTCCTGACTTTC
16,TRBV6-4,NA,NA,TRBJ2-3,CASSERLSLGTDTQYF,TGTGCCAGCAGTGAGAGACTCTCCCTGGGGACAGATACGCAGTATTTT
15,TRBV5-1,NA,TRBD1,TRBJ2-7,CASSQGDREGYEQYF,TGCGCCAGCAGCCAAGGGGACAGGGAGGGGTACGAGCAGTACTTC